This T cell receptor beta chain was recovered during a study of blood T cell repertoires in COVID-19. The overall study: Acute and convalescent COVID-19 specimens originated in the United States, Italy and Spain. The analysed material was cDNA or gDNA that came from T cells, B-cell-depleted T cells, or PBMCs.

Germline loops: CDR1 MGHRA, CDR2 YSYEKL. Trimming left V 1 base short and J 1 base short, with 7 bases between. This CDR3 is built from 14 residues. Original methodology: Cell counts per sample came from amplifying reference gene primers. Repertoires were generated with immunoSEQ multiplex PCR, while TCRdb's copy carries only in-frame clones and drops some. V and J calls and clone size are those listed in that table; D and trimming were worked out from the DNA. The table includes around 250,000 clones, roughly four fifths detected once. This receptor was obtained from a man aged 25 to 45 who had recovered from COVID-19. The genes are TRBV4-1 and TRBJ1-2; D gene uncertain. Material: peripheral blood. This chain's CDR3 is CASSQGGNNYGYTF. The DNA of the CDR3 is TGCGCCAGCAGCCAAGGCGGAAATAACTATGGCTACACCTTC.